Described below is a single TCR beta chain sequence and its context. Its antigen is not known. The entry originates in a study of cytomegalovirus exposure and HLA in healthy donors. Study-level findings and limits: In a later analysis, CMV-associated beta chains were mostly HLA-associated, it appeared.

Primers included in the PCR were 60 Vbeta and 13 Jbeta primers. TCRdb's table, derived via immunoSEQ multiplex PCR, lists solely in-frame clones and lacks some. The table shows about 100,000 clones, with around 85% occurring only once. CDR1 is ENHRY and CDR2 is SYGVKD in the germline V gene. This CDR3 comprises 12 residues. Trimming at V came to 7 bases and at J to 9 bases, leaving 9 bases not matched to a gene. The V and J genes are TRBV10-3 and TRBJ2-7; TRBD2 aligns across 7 bases. This receptor was identified in a man aged 30-40 years in good health and CMV-seronegative. Material for sequencing was PBMCs. The chain's CDR3 is CAITTGPGGQYF. The CDR3 DNA follows: TGTGCCATCACCACCGGACCGGGGGGGCAGTACTTC.